This T cell receptor (beta chain) comes out of a study of blood T cells in healthy people across ages. General study findings and limits: Aged donors had fewer naive CD4+ cells and lower diversity than long-lived donors.

The table lists this clonotype with a few counts. Its antigen is unknown. Looked up from germline, CDR1 is SQVTM and CDR2 is ANQGSEA. V was pared by 6 bases and J by 0 bases, with 6 bases of the junction left unmatched. The CDR3 runs 14 residues. Alongside a J-beta primer mix, a sample-barcoded 5' primer served in a second PCR lasting roughly 7 to 12 cycles. TCRdb fed the 5' RACE reads into MiXCR, producing one record per CDR3 protein. The sample has 1.5 million to 2 million distinct CDR3 sequences, about 30% seen once. This chain joins TRBV29-1 and TRBJ2-3, with 7 bases matching TRBD1. Sequenced input: blood. This TCR came from a woman in her twenties or thirties in good health. CDR3: CSVGQVLSTDTQYF. The DNA for the CDR3 is TGCAGCGTCGGACAGGTACTCAGCACAGATACGCAGTATTTT.